What follows is one T cell receptor beta chain and its context. Its specificity is unknown. This sample is drawn from a study of T cell responses to AZD1222 COVID-19 vaccine. Findings and limits, study-wide: After two AZD1222 doses, spike-specific TCR breadth and depth rose versus day 0. Repertoires were obtained only post-peak T cell response. Donor demographics were predominantly white British with a female majority; clonal diversity may be underestimated. Reportedly, nearly half the spike-specific TCRs target unmutated variant regions.

Germline V gene sequence: CDR1 SEHNR, CDR2 FQNEAQ (reference sequence). Deletions cut 1 base from V and 0 bases from J, with 4 bases between. CDR3 size: 15 residues. TCRdb's table, derived via immunoSEQ multiplex PCR, lists solely in-frame clones and lacks some. The sample shows about 120,000 clones, 75% to 95% of them seen only once. The sample in question was peripheral blood, obtained on day 0 of AZD1222 vaccination. The chain joins TRBV7-9 to TRBJ2-6; D not certain. The receptor was isolated from an adult in good health. The CDR3 spells CASSLGGSGANVLTF. The DNA for the CDR3 is TGTGCCAGCAGCTTAGGTGGCTCTGGGGCCAACGTCCTGACTTTC.